These 13 T cell receptor beta chains were all obtained from the same sample, sequenced in a study of regulatory T cells in long-lasting Graves disease. Arm-PCR of CDR3 regions with iRepertoire HTBI primers generated TCR beta libraries. TCRdb itself ran the multiplex PCR reads through MiXCR, one entry per CDR3 protein. The sample consists of approximately 230,000 distinct CDR3 sequences, about 18% of them appearing once. As for time point: newly diagnosed GD, antithyroid drugs for less than 3 months. PBMC-extracted RNA yielded the TCR library. Sequencing was performed on peripheral blood mononuclear cells (PBMCs), taken at new diagnosis, from a patient treated with antithyroid drugs. The receptors come from a female donor with Graves disease.

This clonotype was seen more than once but under ten times. The V and J genes are TRBV25-1 and TRBJ2-1; TRBD1 agrees at 12 bases. The CDR3 is 15 residues long. Trimming took 5 bases from V and 5 from J; bases not matched to a gene: 4. Germline CDR1 MGHDK, CDR2 SYGVNS. Here the CDR3 DNA reads TGTGCCAGCAGTCCCCGGGACAGGGGGCACAATGAGCAGTTCTTC. Encoded protein: CASSPRDRGHNEQFF.

This clonotype was counted at least ten times. This rearrangement joins TRBV19 to TRBJ1-1; no clear D. The CDR3 is 16 amino acids. From germline, CDR1 is LNHDA and CDR2 SQIVND (reference sequence). V was trimmed by 3 bases and J by 1 base, leaving 15 bases between them. CDR3 sequence (DNA): TGTGCCAGTAGTATCCAACAAAACCCGTGGAACACTGAAGCTTTCTTT. This encodes CASSIQQNPWNTEAFF.

Many counts were recorded for this clonotype. A read error may account for a junction end that differs from germline. This chain uses TRBV24-1 with TRBJ2-3; TRBD2 agrees at 9 bases. The CDR3 has 15 residues. The germline CDR1 and CDR2 sequences are KGHDR and SFDVKD. CDR3 DNA: TGTGCCACCAGTGATCCCGGGACTAGCAAAGATACGCAGTATTTT. It encodes CATSDPGTSKDTQYF.

This clonotype has ten or more counts. The chain employs TRBV9 and TRBJ1-6, with D possibly TRBD1 on 6 matching bases. The CDR3 length is 12 residues. Trimming left V 3 bases short and J 14 bases short, with 12 bases between. The V gene's germline CDR1 is SGDLS and CDR2 YYNGEE. CDR3 residues: CASSGSDRTLHF. CDR3 sequence (DNA): TGTGCCAGCAGCGGATCGGACAGAACCCTCCACTTT. The full variable domain, with the rest looked up from reference TRBV9 and TRBJ1-6, is DSGVTQTPKHLITATGQRVTLRCSPRSGDLSVYWYQQSLDQGLQFLIQYYNGEERAKGNILERFSAQQFPDLHSELNLSSLELGDSALYFCASSGSDRTLHFGNGTRLTVT.

This chain connects TRBV20-1 to TRBJ2-3; D uncertain. The germline V gene has CDR1 DFQATT and CDR2 SNEGSKA (reference sequence). Between the trimmed V and J ends, which lost 6 bases and 2 bases, there was a span of 15 bases. This CDR3 has 14 residues. CDR3 loop: CSATRATNTDTQYF. CDR3 bases: TGCAGTGCCACCCGGGCTACTAACACAGATACGCAGTATTTT.

This clonotype was detected many times. This chain joins TRBV28 and TRBJ2-7; 8 bases are shared with TRBD1. The junction had 4 bases not matched to a gene; V was cut back by 6 bases and J by 6 bases. Germline CDR1 and CDR2: MDHEN and SYDVKM. The CDR3 contains 12 residues. The CDR3, as DNA: TGTGCCAGCAGGGAACAGGGGGGCGAGCAGTACTTC. Translated: CASREQGGEQYF. Variable domain in full (rest from reference TRBV28 and TRBJ2-7): DVKVTQSSRYLVKRTGEKVFLECVQDMDHENMFWYRQDPGLGLRLIYFSYDVKMKEKGDIPEGYSVSREKKERFSLILESASTNQTSMYLCASREQGGEQYFGPGTRLTVT.

This clonotype was detected ten times or more. The J gene is TRBJ2-7, the V gene TRBV12-3 or TRBV12-4; D could derive from TRBD1 or TRBD2 (5 bases each). The V gene lost 3 bases and the J gene lost 6 bases, with 15 bases spanning the gap. The CDR3 spans 14 residues. The CDR3 DNA sequence: TGTGCCAGCAGTTTCGGGGCTATAAAAGCCGAGCAGTACTTC. Its translation: CASSFGAIKAEQYF.

This clonotype was seen at least ten times. V gene TRBV11-3 combines with J gene TRBJ2-5; TRBD2 agrees at 9 bases. Unmatched junction bases numbered 5, after V lost 5 bases and J lost 7 bases. The CDR3 extends over 13 amino acids. Germline CDR1 is SGHNT and CDR2 is YENEEA. The CDR3 DNA reads as TGTGCCAGCAGCGTTAGCGGGAGAGGGACCCAGTACTTC. Its protein product is CASSVSGRGTQYF. Full variable domain (remainder filled in from reference TRBV11-3 and TRBJ2-5): EAGVVQSPRYKIIEKKQPVAFWCNPISGHNTLYWYLQNLGQGPELLIRYENEEAVDDSQLPKDRFSAERLKGVDSTLKIQPAELGDSAVYLCASSVSGRGTQYFGPGTRLLVL.

This clonotype was observed many times. CDR3 protein: CASSFGTGDYGYTF. The CDR3 DNA is TGTGCCAGTAGTTTCGGGACAGGGGACTATGGCTACACCTTC. The chain carries TRBV19 and TRBJ1-2, with 10 bases matching TRBD1. V lost 5 bases to trimming and J lost 3 bases; unmatched junction nucleotides: 3. CDR3 size: 14 residues. Germline loops: CDR1 LNHDA, CDR2 SQIVND (reference sequence).

This clonotype was found many times. The V call is TRBV20-1, the J call TRBJ2-3, with 9 positions matching TRBD2. The CDR3 has 17 residues. The ends lost 5 bases at V and 1 base at J; junction bases unmatched: 13. Germline values: CDR1 DFQATT, CDR2 SNEGSKA (reference sequence). Here the CDR3 reads CSAPVGAGGPGTDTQYF. CDR3 in DNA: TGCAGTGCTCCCGTGGGGGCGGGAGGGCCTGGCACAGATACGCAGTATTTT.

This clonotype has at least ten counts. CDR3: CSVEVPGRAYEAFF. DNA of the CDR3: TGCAGCGTTGAGGTTCCCGGCAGGGCCTATGAAGCTTTCTTT. The chain recombines TRBV29-1 with TRBJ1-1, with D possibly matching TRBD1 (5 bases). The V end lost 3 bases, the J end lost 7 bases, and 18 bases lay between the germline ends. Per the germline V gene, CDR1 is SQVTM and CDR2 is ANQGSEA. This CDR3 has 14 amino acids.

The table lists this clonotype with many counts. The chain employs TRBV7-2 and TRBJ2-1; the D gene is possibly TRBD2 (5 bases). CDR1 SGHTA and CDR2 FQGNSA come from the germline V gene. Deletions cut 5 bases from V and 6 bases from J, with 11 bases between. CDR3 length: 13 residues. In DNA form, the CDR3 reads TGTGCCAGCAGCCCCGGACTGACCAATGAGCAGTTCTTC. Protein product: CASSPGLTNEQFF.

This clonotype was detected ten times or more. This rearrangement joins TRBV27 to TRBJ2-1; the D gene could be TRBD1 or TRBD2 (5 bases each). This CDR3 region has 15 residues. Germline values: CDR1 MNHEY, CDR2 SMNVEV (reference sequence). The germline V and J ends were trimmed by 2 bases and 5 bases, with 13 bases remaining between them. This chain's CDR3 is CASSLIFMGDNEQFF. The CDR3 DNA is TGTGCCAGCAGTTTAATTTTCATGGGGGACAATGAGCAGTTCTTC.